These T cell receptor beta chains were read from a single sample in a study of early T cells in non-severe SARS-CoV-2 infection. Each CDR3 protein is one row after TCRdb ran MiXCR on the 5' RACE reads. Found here are 97,000 or so distinct CDR3 sequences, around 13% of them singletons; the top ten hold 6% to 7.5%. The sample comprised whole blood. These receptors all come from an adult who was a healthcare worker with PCR-confirmed SARS-CoV-2 infection or an uninfected control (not recorded which). CDR3s include the opening cysteine and the closing phenylalanine or tryptophan. Fields, in order: D gene, J gene, clone size, V gene, CDR3 DNA, CDR3 protein. D genes are given only for firm matches. Clone size, where shown, is once, few, many, or a class for clones that have expanded.

>TRBD1|TRBJ1-6|.|TRBV5-4
TGTGCCAGCAGCTTCGACAGGGGGAACTCACCCCTCCACTTT
CASSFDRGNSPLHF
>.|TRBJ2-5|few|TRBV4-1
TGCGCCAGCAGCCAAGATCCTCTGGCGGTACAAGAGACCCAGTACTTC
CASSQDPLAVQETQYF
>.|TRBJ2-3|few|TRBV5-1
TGCGCCAGCAGCCTCCTGACGGGCTTCACAGATACGCAGTATTTT
CASSLLTGFTDTQYF
>.|TRBJ1-4|once|TRBV6-5
TGTGCCAGCAGTTACGGCAGGGGAGGGGAAAAACTGTTTTTT
CASSYGRGGEKLFF
>TRBD1|TRBJ2-3|many|TRBV13
TGTGCCAGCAACCACCGAGGGGACAGGGTCACAGATACGCAGTATTTT
CASNHRGDRVTDTQYF
>.|TRBJ2-5|many|TRBV3-1
TGTGCCAGCAGTCACTTAAGAACCCAGTACTTC
CASSHLRTQYF
>.|TRBJ2-7|few|TRBV7-9
TGTGCCAGCAGCCGCGATGCGGCTGGCACCTACGAGCAGTACTTC
CASSRDAAGTYEQYF
>TRBD1|TRBJ2-1|.|TRBV12-3/TRBV12-4
TGTGCCAGCAGTCCCGGGACAGGGGGCAGGGAGCAGTTCTTC
CASSPGTGGREQFF
>TRBD1|TRBJ1-2|many|TRBV6-5
TGTGCCAGCAGATTACAGGGGGGTGGCTACACCTTC
CASRLQGGGYTF
>.|TRBJ2-7|.|TRBV7-8
TGTGCCAGCAGCTTAGTCGACGAGCAGTACTTC
CASSLVDEQYF
>.|TRBJ2-7|many|TRBV9
TGTGCCAGCAGCGTAGACGGAGACTACGAGCAGTACTTC
CASSVDGDYEQYF
>.|TRBJ1-2|many|TRBV5-1
TGCGCCAGCGCAATTTCCGGGATCTACACCTTC
CASAISGIYTF
>TRBD2|TRBJ2-7|few|TRBV25-1
TGTGCCTTAAGAGGGCTAGCGGGGTGCTACGAGCAGTACTTC
CALRGLAGCYEQYF
>.|TRBJ2-3|.|TRBV29-1
TGCAGCGTTCCCTTTGTGGGCACAGATACGCAGTATTTT
CSVPFVGTDTQYF
>.|TRBJ2-5|many|TRBV14
TGTGCCAGGGAGTTCAAGGGACGGAACCAAGAGACCCAGTACTTC
CAREFKGRNQETQYF
>.|TRBJ1-1|few|TRBV4-3
TGCGCCAGCAGCCAAGATCACGGGAACACTGAAGCTTTCTTT
CASSQDHGNTEAFF
>TRBD2|TRBJ2-7|many|TRBV27
TGTGCCACCCGACCGGGACTAGCGGGAGCCGAGCAGTACTTC
CATRPGLAGAEQYF
>TRBD2|TRBJ2-5|few|TRBV28
TGTGCCAGCAGCCCCCTTAGACTAGCGGGAGTGGCGACCCAGTACTTC
CASSPLRLAGVATQYF
>.|TRBJ2-1|many|TRBV28
TGTGCCAGCAGTTTCCCTAGCTCCTACAATGAGCAGTTCTTC
CASSFPSSYNEQFF
>.|TRBJ2-1|.|TRBV5-6
TGTGCCAGCAGCTTGGTGGTAGCTGACAATGAGCAGTTCTTC
CASSLVVADNEQFF
>.|TRBJ1-1|few|TRBV2
TGTGCCAGCCACAGGGAAGGCACTGAAGCTTTCTTT
CASHREGTEAFF
>TRBD1|TRBJ2-1|many|TRBV6-6
TGTGCCAGCAGTTACGGCTCAGGGGGCAGGTATGAGCAGTTCTTC
CASSYGSGGRYEQFF
>.|TRBJ2-2|.|TRBV6-5
TGTGCCAGCAGTTACGATCTTGAGGGTTTAACCGGGGAGCTGTTTTTT
CASSYDLEGLTGELFF
>TRBD1|TRBJ2-7|many|TRBV27
TGTGCCAGCAGTTTGACAGGGGGCCCCTACGAGCAGTACTTC
CASSLTGGPYEQYF
>TRBD2|TRBJ2-7|.|TRBV10-3
TGTGCCATCAGTAAATTCAGACTAGCGGGAGAGCCGGCAAGCTACGAGCAGTACTTC
CAISKFRLAGEPASYEQYF
>.|TRBJ2-2|.|TRBV11-2
TGTGCCAGCAGCCTTAGGGTGAACACCGGGGAGCTGTTTTTT
CASSLRVNTGELFF
>.|TRBJ2-5|.|TRBV7-2
TGTGCCAGCAGCCCCCGAGGGACCCAAGAGACCCAGTACTTC
CASSPRGTQETQYF
>TRBD2|TRBJ2-2|.|TRBV5-1
TGCGCCAGCAGGCAGCGGGGGGACACCGGGGAGCTGTTTTTT
CASRQRGDTGELFF
>TRBD2|TRBJ2-7|few|TRBV12-3/TRBV12-4
TGTGCCAGCAGTTCACGACCTGAATGGACTAGATCCTACGAGCAGTACTTC
CASSSRPEWTRSYEQYF
>.|TRBJ2-1|many|TRBV6-4
TGTGCCAGCAGTGTTTCTGCGGGTACCTACAATGAGCAGTTCTTC
CASSVSAGTYNEQFF
>.|TRBJ2-1|many|TRBV5-1
TGCGCCAGCAGCTCCCCCCCCTACAATGAGCAGTTCTTC
CASSSPPYNEQFF
>TRBD1|TRBJ1-1|many|TRBV7-2
TGTGCCAGCAGCACGCGGACAGGGGACGAAGCTTTCTTT
CASSTRTGDEAFF
>.|TRBJ2-6|.|TRBV6-2/TRBV6-3
TGTGCCAGCATCGACCCTCCCGGGGCCAACGTCCTGACTTTC
CASIDPPGANVLTF
>.|TRBJ1-2|many|TRBV12-3/TRBV12-4
TGTGCCAGCCGCTGGGAGCCGGCCTATGGCTACACCTTC
CASRWEPAYGYTF
>.|TRBJ2-4|many|TRBV28
TGTGCCAGCAGTTTAGGAGGGGACAAAAACATTCAGTACTTC
CASSLGGDKNIQYF
>.|TRBJ2-5|many|TRBV5-6
TGTGCCAGCAGCCCCGACCAAGAGACCCAGTACTTC
CASSPDQETQYF
>TRBD1|TRBJ2-5|many|TRBV11-2
TGTGCCAGCAGCTCGCGACAGGGGATGCAAGAGACCCAGTACTTC
CASSSRQGMQETQYF
>.|TRBJ1-1|once|TRBV6-2/TRBV6-3
TGTGCCAGCAGTGCAGGGCAAATGAACACTGAAGCTTTCTTT
CASSAGQMNTEAFF
>.|TRBJ1-2|many|TRBV10-3
TGTGCCATCAGTGAGGGCGGCCGCCCCTATGGCTACACCTTC
CAISEGGRPYGYTF
>.|TRBJ1-5|.|TRBV6-1
TGTGCCAGCAGTGAACTGGAGTCCCAGCCCCAGCATTTT
CASSELESQPQHF
>.|TRBJ1-1|many|TRBV6-5
TGTGCCAGCAGCCCCAGAGGGGAGGACTGGGATTTCTTT
CASSPRGEDWDFF
>.|TRBJ2-3|.|TRBV20-1
TGCAGTGCTAGAGATTCCTTAGGCGGTCTATGGGGTACGCAGTATTTT
CSARDSLGGLWGTQYF
>.|TRBJ2-7|.|TRBV3-1
TGTGCCAGCAGCCCCGGAGGTGGAATCACTACCTACGAGCAGTACTTC
CASSPGGGITTYEQYF
>TRBD2|TRBJ2-1|few|TRBV20-1
TGCAGTGCTAGAGTAGCGGGAGGGCCTTCCTACAATGAGCAGTTCTTC
CSARVAGGPSYNEQFF
>TRBD1|TRBJ2-1|many|TRBV5-4
TGTGCCAGCAGGATTCCGGGACAGGGTGGGAGTGAGCAGTTCTTC
CASRIPGQGGSEQFF
>.|TRBJ2-3|few|TRBV6-2/TRBV6-3
TGTGCCAGCTCCTCCGGACGTAGCAATGCAGATACGCAGTATTTT
CASSSGRSNADTQYF
>TRBD2|TRBJ2-2|many|TRBV2
TGTGCCAGCAGAGGCGGGAGCGACACCGGGGAGCTGTTTTTT
CASRGGSDTGELFF
>.|TRBJ2-7|.|TRBV11-2
TGTGCCAGCACCGCAAGGGAGTGGAGGGTGTACGAGCAGTACTTC
CASTAREWRVYEQYF